This entry concerns a single T cell receptor beta chain. The CDR3 runs to 16 residues. Germline CDR1 is MDHEN and CDR2 is SYDVKM. V was clipped by 2 bases and J by 6 bases, with 19 bases between them. The data belong to a study of shared clonotypes between healthy human individuals. Sequencing used immunoSEQ multiplex PCR; TCRdb keeps in-frame clones, though not all of them. The table lists millions of clones, over 85% of them singletons. The sequencing input was naive CD4+ T cells sorted from blood. Described subset: CD45RA+ positively selected. The gene calls are TRBV28 and TRBJ1-1; D remains ambiguous. The origin of this receptor is a man aged 18 to 29 in good health. The CDR3 region has the DNA TGTGCCAGCAGTTTAAGTCCAGGTTCGGGATCCGCTGAAGCTTTCTTT. It specifies CASSLSPGSGSAEAFF.